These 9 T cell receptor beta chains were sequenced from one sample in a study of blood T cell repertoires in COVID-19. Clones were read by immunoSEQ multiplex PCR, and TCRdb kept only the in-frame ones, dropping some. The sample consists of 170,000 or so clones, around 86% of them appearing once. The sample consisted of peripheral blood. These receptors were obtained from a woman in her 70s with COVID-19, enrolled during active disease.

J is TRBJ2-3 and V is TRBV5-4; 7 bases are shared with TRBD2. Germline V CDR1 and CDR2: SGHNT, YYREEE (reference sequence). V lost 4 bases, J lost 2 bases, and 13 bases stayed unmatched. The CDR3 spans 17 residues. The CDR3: CASSLAGTKHLTDTQYF. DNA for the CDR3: TGTGCCAGCAGCCTCGCCGGGACTAAGCATCTCACAGATACGCAGTATTTT.

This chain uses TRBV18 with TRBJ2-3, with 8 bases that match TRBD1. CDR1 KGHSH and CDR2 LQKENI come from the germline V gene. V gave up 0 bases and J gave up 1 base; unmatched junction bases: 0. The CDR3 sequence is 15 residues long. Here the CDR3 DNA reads TGTGCCAGCTCACCACCGGACAGGGGCACAGATACGCAGTATTTT. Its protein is CASSPPDRGTDTQYF.

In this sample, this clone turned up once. The CDR3 coding sequence is TGTGCCAGTAGTATCCCAGGGACAGACGCCCTCGTCTATGGCTACACCTTC. Protein sequence: CASSIPGTDALVYGYTF. This chain connects TRBV19 to TRBJ1-2; 7 nucleotides match TRBD1. In germline, CDR1 is LNHDA, CDR2 SQIVND (reference sequence). With V trimmed by 3 bases and J by 4 bases, 14 bases remained unmatched. CDR3 length equals 17 residues.

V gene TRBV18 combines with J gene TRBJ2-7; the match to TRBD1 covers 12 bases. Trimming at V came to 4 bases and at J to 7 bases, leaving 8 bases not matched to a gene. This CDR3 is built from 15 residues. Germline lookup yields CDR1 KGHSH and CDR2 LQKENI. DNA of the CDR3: TGTGCCAGCTCACAACCGGGACAGGGGGCCCGGGAGCAGTACTTC. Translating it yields CASSQPGQGAREQYF.

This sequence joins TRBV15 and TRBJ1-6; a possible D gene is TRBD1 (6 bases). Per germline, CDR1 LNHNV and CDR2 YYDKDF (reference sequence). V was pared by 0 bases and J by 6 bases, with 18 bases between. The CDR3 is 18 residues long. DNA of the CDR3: TGTGCCACCAGCAGAGATCGAAGGACACAGGGAAGTAATTCACCCCTCCACTTT. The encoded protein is CATSRDRRTQGSNSPLHF.

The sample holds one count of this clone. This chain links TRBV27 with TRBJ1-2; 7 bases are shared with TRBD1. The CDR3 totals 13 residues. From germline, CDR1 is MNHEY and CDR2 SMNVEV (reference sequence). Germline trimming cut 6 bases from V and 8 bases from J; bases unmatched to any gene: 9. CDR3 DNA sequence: TGTGCCAGCAGAGTTACAGGGGTTGGGGGCTACACCTTC. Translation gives CASRVTGVGGYTF.

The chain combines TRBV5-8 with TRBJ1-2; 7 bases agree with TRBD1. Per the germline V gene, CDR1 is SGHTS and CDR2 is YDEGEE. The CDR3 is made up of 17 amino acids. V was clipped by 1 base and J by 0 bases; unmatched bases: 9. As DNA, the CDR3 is TGTGCCAGCAGCTTGTTAATAGGGACAGCGTCTAACTATGGCTACACCTTC. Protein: CASSLLIGTASNYGYTF. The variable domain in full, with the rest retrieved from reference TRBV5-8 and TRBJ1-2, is EAGVTQSPTHLIKTRGQQATLRCSPISGHTSVYWYQQALGLGLQFLLWYDEGEERNRGNFPPRFSGRQFPNYSSELNVNALELEDSALYLCASSLLIGTASNYGYTFGSGTRLTVV.

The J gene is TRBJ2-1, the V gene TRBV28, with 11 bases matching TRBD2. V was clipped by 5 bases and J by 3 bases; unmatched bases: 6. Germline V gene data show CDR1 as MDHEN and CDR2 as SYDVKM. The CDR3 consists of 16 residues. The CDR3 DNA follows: TGTGCCAGCAGTCCTCTCACTAGCGGGAGCTACAATGAGCAGTTCTTC. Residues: CASSPLTSGSYNEQFF.

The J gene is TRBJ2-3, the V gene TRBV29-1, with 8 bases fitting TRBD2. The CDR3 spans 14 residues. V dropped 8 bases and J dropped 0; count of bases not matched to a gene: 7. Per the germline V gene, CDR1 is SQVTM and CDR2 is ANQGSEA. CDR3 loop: CSTRGTRSTDTQYF. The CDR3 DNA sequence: TGCAGCACGAGAGGGACTAGAAGCACAGATACGCAGTATTTT.